This TCR beta chain comes out of a study of blood T cell repertoires in COVID-19. As processed by the authors: Amplification from reference gene primers served as the basis for estimated nucleated cell counts. This table comes from immunoSEQ multiplex PCR, and its TCRdb copy is limited to in-frame clones, with some not included. V and J calls and clone size come straight from that table; D and trimming were deduced from the DNA. The sample shows about 280,000 clones, roughly four fifths of them seen only once. This TCR was sampled from a woman aged 50 to 60 who had recovered from COVID-19. The material sequenced was peripheral blood.

CDR3 DNA sequence: TGTGCCACCAGCAATAACAGGGGTGCTGCTTTCTTT. The encoded protein is CATSNNRGAAFF. The V gene is TRBV15, the J gene TRBJ1-1; 7 bases map to TRBD1. V was pared by 4 bases and J by 11 bases, with 7 bases of the junction left unmatched. There are 12 residues in the CDR3. Germline V lookup: CDR1 LNHNV, CDR2 YYDKDF (reference sequence).